This T cell receptor (beta chain) was sequenced for a study of blood T cell repertoires in COVID-19. Across the study: Sites in the United States, Italy and Spain provided acute and convalescent COVID-19 samples. The analysed material was cDNA or gDNA that came from T cells, B-cell-depleted T cells, or PBMCs.

As originally analysed: The assay estimated nucleated cells by amplifying reference gene primers. Clones were read by immunoSEQ multiplex PCR, and TCRdb kept only the in-frame ones, dropping some. That table gives V, J and clone size, and the DNA gave D and trimming. The repertoire consists of roughly 52,000 clones, with around 88% occurring once and the leading ten covering over 4.5%. This clone was seen a single time. Sequences were obtained from peripheral blood. The receptor's source is a human donor in a cohort sampled during active COVID-19.

CDR3 bases: TGTGCCAGCAGCAATCTCGGGGTCCACACTGAAGCTTTCTTT. Its translation: CASSNLGVHTEAFF. The rearrangement joins TRBV3-1 (or the pseudogene TRBV3-2) to TRBJ1-1; no clear D gene. There are 14 residues in the CDR3. Germline V gene data show CDR1 as LGHDT and CDR2 as YNNKEL (reference sequence). V lost 5 bases to trimming and J lost 3 bases, with 13 bases between them.